These T cell receptor beta chains were read from a single sample in a study of T cell repertoires in cytomegalovirus infection. These TCRs are of unknown antigen specificity. TCRdb itself ran the reads through MiXCR, one entry per CDR3 protein. The data contain tens of thousands of distinct CDR3 sequences, 20% to 30% of them singletons. The input for sequencing was CD8+ T cells from cultured PBMCs, taken from culture after CMV antigen stimulation. The origin of the receptors is a human donor in good health (CMV status not recorded). Some clones in this sample may be carry-over from other donors' samples. Both conserved end residues are part of each CDR3. D genes are given only for firm matches. Rows give clone size only sometimes, using once, few, many, or a class for an expanded clone.

clone_size j_call v_call d_call cdr3_aa cdr3_nt
few TRBJ2-2 TRBV7-3 . CASSLRGGENTGELFF TGTGCCAGCAGCTTAAGGGGCGGAGAGAACACCGGGGAGCTGTTTTTT
few TRBJ2-1 TRBV20-1 . CSARLLAMTYNEQFF TGCAGTGCTAGACTATTAGCGATGACCTACAATGAGCAGTTCTTC
. TRBJ2-5 TRBV28 TRBD1 CASSSGTGEGETQYF TGTGCCAGCAGTTCCGGGACAGGGGAGGGAGAGACCCAGTACTTC
few TRBJ1-1 TRBV19 . CASSMTALYTEAFF TGTGCCAGTAGTATGACAGCCCTCTACACTGAAGCTTTCTTT
few TRBJ1-2 TRBV10-3 TRBD1 CAISEQGRGGYTF TGTGCCATCAGTGAACAGGGGAGGGGTGGCTACACCTTC
many TRBJ2-5 TRBV11-1 TRBD2 CASSGAGGWETQYF TGTGCCAGCAGCGGAGCGGGGGGCTGGGAGACCCAGTACTTC
few TRBJ2-7 TRBV6-6 . CASSRQEYEQYF TGTGCCAGCAGTAGGCAGGAGTACGAGCAGTACTTC
. TRBJ2-2 TRBV20-1 TRBD2 CSPRGLAGGLQGELFF TGCAGCCCCCGGGGACTAGCGGGAGGCCTACAAGGGGAGCTGTTTTTT
few TRBJ2-1 TRBV29-1 . CSVDTGRNEQFF TGCAGCGTTGACACGGGCCGCAATGAGCAGTTCTTC
many TRBJ2-1 TRBV7-8 . CASSLYRAGLRDNEQFF TGTGCCAGCAGCTTATACCGAGCGGGCCTGAGGGACAATGAGCAGTTCTTC
. TRBJ2-3 TRBV5-1 . CACARTADTQYF TGCGCCTGTGCCCGGACCGCTGATACGCAGTATTTT
few TRBJ2-7 TRBV12-3/TRBV12-4 . CASSPSNYEQYF TGTGCCAGCAGTCCGTCTAACTACGAGCAGTACTTC
few TRBJ1-5 TRBV7-9 . CASSAGGLNQPQHF TGTGCCAGCAGTGCGGGAGGGTTGAATCAGCCCCAGCATTTT
many TRBJ2-5 TRBV7-8 TRBD1 CASSPGTGTKETQYF TGTGCCAGCAGCCCAGGGACAGGGACGAAAGAGACCCAGTACTTC
few TRBJ2-3 TRBV6-8 . CASTTPRWGEKNTDTQYF TGTGCCAGCACCACACCTCGTTGGGGCGAAAAAAACACAGATACGCAGTATTTT
. TRBJ1-3 TRBV7-6 . CASSRGPGPGNTLYF TGTGCCAGCAGCCGGGGCCCCGGACCTGGAAACACCTTATATTTT
. TRBJ2-1 TRBV6-1 . CASKGLADNEQFF TGTGCCAGCAAGGGGTTAGCGGACAATGAGCAGTTCTTC
many TRBJ2-1 TRBV7-2 . CASSPDGVPGYNEQFF TGTGCCAGCAGCCCCGACGGAGTTCCCGGCTACAATGAGCAGTTCTTC
many TRBJ2-1 TRBV19 TRBD1 CASSPLGGQDNEQFF TGTGCCAGTAGTCCACTGGGTGGACAGGACAATGAGCAGTTCTTC
few TRBJ2-4 TRBV25-1 TRBD2 CASSERGGFNIQYF TGTGCCAGCAGTGAAAGGGGAGGGTTCAACATTCAGTACTTC
. TRBJ2-7 TRBV7-9 TRBD2 CASSGFSGLAGAYEQYF TGTGCCAGCAGCGGATTCTCGGGACTAGCGGGGGCCTACGAGCAGTACTTC
few TRBJ1-1 TRBV19 . CASSLITNTEAFF TGTGCCAGTAGCCTGATAACGAACACTGAAGCTTTCTTT
. TRBJ2-2 TRBV9 TRBD1 CASNRIGGPGELFF TGTGCCAGCAACAGGATAGGGGGCCCCGGGGAGCTGTTTTTT
few TRBJ1-5 TRBV2 TRBD1 CASSAGQGAVSNQPQHF TGTGCCAGCAGTGCGGGACAGGGGGCGGTTAGCAATCAGCCCCAGCATTTT
many TRBJ2-3 TRBV7-8 . CASSLAGADTQYF TGTGCCAGCAGCTTAGCGGGGGCGGATACGCAGTATTTT
. TRBJ2-3 TRBV20-1 TRBD2 CSAIPTLLAGGPVDTQYF TGCAGTGCTATCCCAACCCTCCTAGCGGGAGGGCCGGTAGATACGCAGTATTTT
. TRBJ2-3 TRBV11-2 . CASGLGNTQYF TGTGCCAGCGGGCTGGGGAATACGCAGTATTTT